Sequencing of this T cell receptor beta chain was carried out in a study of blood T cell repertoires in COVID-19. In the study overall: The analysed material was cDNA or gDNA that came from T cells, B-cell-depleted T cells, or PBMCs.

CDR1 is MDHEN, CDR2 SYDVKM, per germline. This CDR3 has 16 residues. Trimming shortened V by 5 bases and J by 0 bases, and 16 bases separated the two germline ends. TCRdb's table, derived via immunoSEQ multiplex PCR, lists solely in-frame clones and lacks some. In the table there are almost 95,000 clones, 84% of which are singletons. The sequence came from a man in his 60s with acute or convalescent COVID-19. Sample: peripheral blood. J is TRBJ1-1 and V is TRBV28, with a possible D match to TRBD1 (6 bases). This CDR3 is CASSKTGGRVNTEAFF. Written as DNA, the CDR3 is TGTGCCAGCAGTAAGACAGGAGGTAGGGTGAACACTGAAGCTTTCTTT.